This T cell receptor beta chain was found in a study of T cells in Graves' hyperthyroidism and ophthalmopathy. RNA transcripts yielded amplified TCR beta CDR3 regions. HTBI primers drove first-round RT-PCR of the TCR CDR3. Each CDR3 protein is one row after TCRdb ran MiXCR on the multiplex PCR reads. In the table there are fewer than 650,000 distinct CDR3 sequences, about 15% of which are singletons. This clonotype showed up many times. Its antigen is not known. CDR3 length: 15 amino acids. Trimming pared 2 bases from V and 3 bases from J, leaving 14 bases between. Germline lookup yields CDR1 SNHLY and CDR2 FYNNEI. Study-level findings and limits: Ophthalmopathy was model-predicted a median roughly 6.3 months pre-onset.

This chain uses TRBV2 with TRBJ2-7; possibly TRBD2 for D (6 bases). Material: blood. This receptor was taken from a woman in her thirties or forties with Graves' hyperthyroidism. The CDR3 reads CASSERSSGDYEQYF. CDR3 coding DNA: TGTGCCAGCAGTGAACGGAGTAGCGGAGACTACGAGCAGTACTTC.